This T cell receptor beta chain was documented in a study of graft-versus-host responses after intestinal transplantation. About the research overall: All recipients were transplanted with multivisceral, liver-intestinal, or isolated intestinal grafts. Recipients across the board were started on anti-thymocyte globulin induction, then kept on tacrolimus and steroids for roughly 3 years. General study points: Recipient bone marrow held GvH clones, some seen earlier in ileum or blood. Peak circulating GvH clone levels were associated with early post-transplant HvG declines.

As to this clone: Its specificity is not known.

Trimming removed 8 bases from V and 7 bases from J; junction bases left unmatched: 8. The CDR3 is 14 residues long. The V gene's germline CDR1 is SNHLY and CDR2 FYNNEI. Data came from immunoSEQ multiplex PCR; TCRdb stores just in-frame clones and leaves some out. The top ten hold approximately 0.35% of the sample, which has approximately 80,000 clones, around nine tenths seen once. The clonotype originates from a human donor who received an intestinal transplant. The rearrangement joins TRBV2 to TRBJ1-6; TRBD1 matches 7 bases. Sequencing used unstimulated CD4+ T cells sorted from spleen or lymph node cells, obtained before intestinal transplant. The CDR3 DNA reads TGTGCCAGCGGATCCGGGACAGAGAATTCACCCCTCCACTTT. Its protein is CASGSGTENSPLHF.